The source of this TCR beta chain is a study of chemoradiotherapy in HPV16-positive cancers. Overall study context: Functional T-cell assays on a couple of HPV16-positive patients' cells defined candidate HPV-specific clones and common TCR motifs.

Whole-study findings and limits: HPV-specific T cells were functionally defined from only a couple of HPV16-positive patients. During treatment, candidate HPV-specific clones and E7-related motifs expanded in tumor.

The CDR3 is made up of 11 amino acids. Trimming left V 3 bases short and J 7 bases short, with 10 bases between. Germline lookup yields CDR1 GTSNPN and CDR2 SVGIG (reference sequence). On this clone: Antigen specificity is unknown.

Method: immunoSEQ multiplex PCR; TCRdb's copy keeps in-frame clones and lacks some. The repertoire holds approximately 2,600 clones, about 80% seen once, with roughly 8.5% in the top ten. This chain connects TRBV30 to TRBJ2-7; unclear D gene. The clonotype was recovered from a human donor with HPV-associated anogenital cancer. Sequenced material: tumor tissue, taken from a patient who underwent chemoradiotherapy. The CDR3 here is CAWSASREQYF. The CDR3, as DNA: TGTGCCTGGAGCGCGAGCCGGGAGCAGTACTTC.